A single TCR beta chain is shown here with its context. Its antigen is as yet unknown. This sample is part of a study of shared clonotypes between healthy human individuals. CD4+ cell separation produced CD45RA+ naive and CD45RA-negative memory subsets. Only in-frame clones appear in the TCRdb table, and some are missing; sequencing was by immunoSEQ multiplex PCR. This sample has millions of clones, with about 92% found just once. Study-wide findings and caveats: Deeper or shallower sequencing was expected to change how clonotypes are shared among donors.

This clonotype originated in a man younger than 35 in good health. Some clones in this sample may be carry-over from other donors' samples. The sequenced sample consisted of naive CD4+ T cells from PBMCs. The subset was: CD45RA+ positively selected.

The CDR3 region has the DNA TGTGCCAGCAGCGTAGGGGGTAGCGGGAGTAGTAATGTGCAGTACTTC. Translation: CASSVGGSGSSNVQYF. The chain links TRBV9 to TRBJ2-7; 9 bases line up with TRBD2. V was clipped by 0 bases and J by 9 bases; unmatched bases: 13. Germline V CDR1 and CDR2: SGDLS, YYNGEE. CDR3 length: 16 residues.